The text below deals with one T cell receptor beta chain. Profiling relied on immunoSEQ multiplex PCR, and the TCRdb table lists in-frame clones only, not all of them. Among under 200,000 clones, roughly 89% were seen once, and the ten largest hold roughly 1.6%. Trimming took 3 bases from V and 7 from J, leaving 7 bases between them. Germline V gives CDR1 MDHEN, CDR2 SYDVKM. This CDR3 is built from 12 residues. The data derive from a study of control samples from healthy donors and cancer patients. The specimen was blood. The chain links TRBV28 to TRBJ1-5; D possibly corresponds to TRBD1 (5 bases). The clonotype was recovered from a young woman in good health. In nucleotides, the CDR3 is TGTGCCAGCAGTTTGGAGGGGCAGCCCCAGCATTTT. Translation: CASSLEGQPQHF. The full variable domain, with the rest looked up from reference TRBV28 and TRBJ1-5, is DVKVTQSSRYLVKRTGEKVFLECVQDMDHENMFWYRQDPGLGLRLIYFSYDVKMKEKGDIPEGYSVSREKKERFSLILESASTNQTSMYLCASSLEGQPQHFGDGTRLSIL.